The next 6 T cell receptor beta chains were all read from a single sample in a study of shared clonotypes between healthy human individuals. The repertoire was sequenced with immunoSEQ multiplex PCR; TCRdb's copy has only in-frame clones and lacks some. The sample holds around 1.1 million clones; 75% to 80% are singletons and the top ten take around 0.61%. The sequencing sample was made of memory CD4+ T cells from PBMCs. Indicated subset: CD45RA-negative fraction. These receptors were collected from a man in his late teens or twenties in good health. Some clones in this sample may be carry-over from other donors' samples.

Turning to this clone: A read error may account for a junction end that differs from germline. J is TRBJ1-3 and V is TRBV7-2, with no clear D. Germline V gene lookup returns CDR1 SGHTA and CDR2 FQGNSA. This CDR3 has 16 residues. DNA of the CDR3: TGTGCCAGCAGCTTAAGTCGGGAGGGCTCTGGAACCACCATATATTTT. This translates into CASSLSREGSGTTIYF.

The rearrangement links TRBV19 to TRBJ2-1; D is uncertain. The V gene's germline CDR1 is LNHDA and CDR2 SQIVND (reference sequence). With 7 bases removed from V and 2 bases from J, the gap between germline ends came to 12 bases. The CDR3 runs 14 residues. The CDR3 sequence is CASNGGSPYNEQFF. The CDR3 DNA reads TGTGCCAGTAATGGTGGGTCCCCCTACAATGAGCAGTTCTTC.

In regard to this clone: The same CDR3 also results from other DNA sequences found in this sample. This chain joins TRBV19 and TRBJ2-1; 8 nucleotides match TRBD2. CDR1 is LNHDA and CDR2 is SQIVND in the germline V gene (reference sequence). The CDR3 has 15 amino acids. J lost 0 bases, V lost 2 bases, and 0 bases had no gene match. The CDR3 coding sequence is TGTGCCAGTAGTATAAGCGGGAGCTCCTACAATGAGCAGTTCTTC. Protein product: CASSISGSSYNEQFF.

The chain combines TRBV28 with TRBJ2-3; a weak D match, TRBD1 (5 bases). CDR3 length: 10 amino acids. V lost 10 bases and J 10 bases, leaving 12 bases between the germline ends. Looked up from germline, CDR1 is MDHEN and CDR2 is SYDVKM. The CDR3 is CATNQGSQYF. In nucleotides, the CDR3 is TGTGCCACCAACCAGGGCTCGCAGTATTTT.

This clone was seen at least ten times. Other DNA sequences from this sample encode an identical CDR3 as well. This rearrangement joins TRBV6-5 to TRBJ2-7; D is possibly TRBD2 (6 bases). The CDR3 is 14 amino acids. Germline CDR1 reads MNHEY; CDR2 reads SVGAGI. Trimming shortened V by 5 bases and J by 4 bases, and 15 bases separated the two germline ends. The CDR3 nucleotides are TGTGCCAGCAGTCCGCGGATTGGGACTTACGAGCAGTACTTC. Protein sequence: CASSPRIGTYEQYF.

The CDR3 DNA sequence: TGCGCCAGCAGCCCAGGACAGGGACTAGCCAAAAACATTCAGTACTTC. Translation gives CASSPGQGLAKNIQYF. The chain is built from TRBV5-1 and TRBJ2-4; 8 bases align to TRBD1. With V trimmed by 4 bases and J by 0 bases, 6 bases remained unmatched. CDR3 length: 16 amino acids. Germline CDR1 and CDR2: SGHRS and YFSETQ.